The T cell receptor beta chain described here comes from a study of cytotoxic CD8 clonotypes in ibrutinib-treated CLL. The overall study: After treatment lasting a median approximately eleven months, range 6 to 36, response samples were collected.

The CDR3 sequence is 12 residues long. Trimming shortened V by 6 bases and J by 8 bases, and 11 bases separated the two germline ends. Germline-derived CDR1 and CDR2 are MNHEY and SVGAGI. Some clones are missing from TCRdb's copy, which holds only in-frame ones; the method was immunoSEQ multiplex PCR. This sample yields fewer than 300,000 clones, of which less than 85% are seen a single time; 5.6% belongs to the top ten. The sample consisted of PBMCs, taken at disease progression, from a patient treated with ibrutinib. This receptor was taken from a human donor with chronic lymphocytic leukemia. The chain has TRBV6-5 and TRBJ2-1; possible D gene TRBD2, 6 bases. The CDR3 region is CASSGRGDEQFF. DNA for the CDR3: TGTGCCAGCAGCGGGAGAGGGGATGAGCAGTTCTTC.